This T cell receptor (beta chain) is drawn from a study of T cell responses to AZD1222 COVID-19 vaccine. Looking at the study overall: Doses given second, at about 4 or about 12 weeks, were pooled.

With respect to this clone: Its specificity is not known.

Per germline, CDR1 KGHSH and CDR2 LQKENI. Trimming left V 0 bases short and J 6 bases short, with 11 bases between. This CDR3 spans 15 amino acids. General study results and limits: Among spike-specific TCRs, nearly half reportedly target unmutated variant regions.

TCRdb's table, derived via immunoSEQ multiplex PCR, lists solely in-frame clones and lacks some. The sample lists roughly 150,000 clones, roughly 90% occurring once. The source is an adult in good health. This chain links TRBV18 with TRBJ1-4; D may be TRBD1 (6 bases). Here the sequenced sample was peripheral blood, taken on day 0 of AZD1222 vaccination. The CDR3 bases are TGTGCCAGCTCACCACCTACAAGGGGGGATGAAAAACTGTTTTTT. Amino acids: CASSPPTRGDEKLFF. The entire variable domain, with the rest obtained from reference TRBV18 and TRBJ1-4, is as follows: NAGVMQNPRHLVRRRGQEARLRCSPMKGHSHVYWYRQLPEEGLKFMVYLQKENIIDESGMPKERFSAEFPKEGPSILRIQQVVRGDSAAYFCASSPPTRGDEKLFFGSGTQLSVL.